This TCR beta chain was recovered during a study of T cells after posttransplantation cyclophosphamide. Method: immunoSEQ multiplex PCR; TCRdb's copy keeps in-frame clones and lacks some. The repertoire has approximately 18,000 clones, none seen only once; the ten largest take about 0.51%. This clone was observed many times. Busulfan-fludarabine conditioning, marrow transplant, and cyclophosphamide on days +3 and +4 were administered. V gave up 3 bases and J gave up 7 bases, with 8 bases separating them. The length of the CDR3 is 12 residues. Germline V gives CDR1 SGHNT, CDR2 YYREEE (reference sequence).

The receptor comes from a female patient between 30 and 45 years old who received an allogeneic stem cell transplant from a related donor, was CMV-positive, and had no GVHD. These T cells may partly come from the graft donor. The chain combines TRBV5-4 with TRBJ1-5, with D unclear. The specimen comprised PBMCs, sampled after allogeneic stem cell transplant with posttransplant cyclophosphamide. Here the CDR3 DNA reads TGTGCCAGCAGCTCGGAGAGCCAGCCCCAGCATTTT. Translation gives CASSSESQPQHF.